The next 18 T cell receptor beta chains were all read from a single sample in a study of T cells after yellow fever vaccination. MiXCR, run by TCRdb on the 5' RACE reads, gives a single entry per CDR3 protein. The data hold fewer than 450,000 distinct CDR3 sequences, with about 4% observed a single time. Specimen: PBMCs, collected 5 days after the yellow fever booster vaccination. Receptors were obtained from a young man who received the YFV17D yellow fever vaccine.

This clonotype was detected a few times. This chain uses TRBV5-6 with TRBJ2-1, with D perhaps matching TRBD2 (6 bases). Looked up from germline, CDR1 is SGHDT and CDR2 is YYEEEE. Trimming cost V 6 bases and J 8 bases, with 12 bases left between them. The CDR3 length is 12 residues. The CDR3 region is CASTLTSDEQFF. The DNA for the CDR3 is TGTGCCAGCACCCTGACTAGTGATGAGCAGTTCTTC.

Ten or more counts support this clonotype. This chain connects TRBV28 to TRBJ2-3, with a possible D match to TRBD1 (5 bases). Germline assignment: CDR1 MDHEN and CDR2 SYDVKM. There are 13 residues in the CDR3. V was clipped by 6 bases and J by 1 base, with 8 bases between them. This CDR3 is CASSRDGTDTQYF. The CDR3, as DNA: TGTGCCAGCAGCAGGGATGGCACAGATACGCAGTATTTT.

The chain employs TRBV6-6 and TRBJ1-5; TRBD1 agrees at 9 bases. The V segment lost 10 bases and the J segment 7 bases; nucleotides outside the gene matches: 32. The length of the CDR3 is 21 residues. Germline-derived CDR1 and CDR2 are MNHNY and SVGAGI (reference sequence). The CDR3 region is CATLTPSGWGSPGQGLQPQHF. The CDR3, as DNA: TGTGCCACCCTGACACCGTCCGGATGGGGTAGCCCGGGACAGGGATTACAGCCCCAGCATTTT.

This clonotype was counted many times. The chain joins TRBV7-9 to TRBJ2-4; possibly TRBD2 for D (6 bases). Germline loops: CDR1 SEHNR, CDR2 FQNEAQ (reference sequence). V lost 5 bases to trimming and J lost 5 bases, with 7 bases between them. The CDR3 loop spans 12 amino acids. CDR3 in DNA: TGTGCCAGCAGCCCGGGGGAAAACATTCAGTACTTC. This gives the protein CASSPGENIQYF.

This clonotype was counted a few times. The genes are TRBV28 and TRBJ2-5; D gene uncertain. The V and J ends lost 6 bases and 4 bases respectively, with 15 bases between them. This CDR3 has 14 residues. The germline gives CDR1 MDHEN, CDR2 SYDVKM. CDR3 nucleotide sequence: TGTGCCAGCAGCGAGAAGCCGTTTACAGAGACCCAGTACTTC. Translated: CASSEKPFTETQYF.

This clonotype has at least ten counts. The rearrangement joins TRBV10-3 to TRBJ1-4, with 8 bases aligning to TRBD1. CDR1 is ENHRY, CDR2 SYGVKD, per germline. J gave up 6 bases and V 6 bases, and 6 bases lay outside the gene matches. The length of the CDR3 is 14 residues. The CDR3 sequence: CAISRDRKDEKLFF. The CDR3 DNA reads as TGTGCCATCAGCCGGGACAGGAAAGATGAAAAACTGTTTTTT.

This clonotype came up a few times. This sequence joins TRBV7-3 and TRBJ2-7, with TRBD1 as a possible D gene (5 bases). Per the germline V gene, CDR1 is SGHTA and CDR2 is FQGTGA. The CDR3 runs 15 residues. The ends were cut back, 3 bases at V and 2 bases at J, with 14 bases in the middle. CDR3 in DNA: TGTGCCAGCAGCTTCAGGGTTGGCGAGCCCTACGAGCAGTACTTC. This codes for CASSFRVGEPYEQYF.

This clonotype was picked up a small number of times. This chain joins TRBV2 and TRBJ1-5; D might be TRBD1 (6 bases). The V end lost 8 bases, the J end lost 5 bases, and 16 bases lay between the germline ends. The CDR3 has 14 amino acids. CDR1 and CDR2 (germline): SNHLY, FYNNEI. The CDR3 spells CASQDSLGDQPQHF. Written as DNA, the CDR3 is TGTGCCAGCCAGGACAGCCTTGGGGATCAGCCCCAGCATTTT.

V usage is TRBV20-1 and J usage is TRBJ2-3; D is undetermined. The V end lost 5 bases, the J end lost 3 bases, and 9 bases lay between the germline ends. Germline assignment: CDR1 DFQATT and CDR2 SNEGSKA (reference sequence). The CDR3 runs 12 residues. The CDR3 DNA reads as TGCAGTGCTCCTCCTAGGACAGATACGCAGTATTTT. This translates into CSAPPRTDTQYF.

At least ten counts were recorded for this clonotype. The CDR3 loop reads CASRIGFSTDTQYF. CDR3 nucleotide sequence: TGTGCCAGCAGAATAGGTTTTAGCACAGATACGCAGTATTTT. The chain uses TRBV27 and TRBJ2-3, with unresolved D. Trimming pared 6 bases from V and 0 bases from J, leaving 10 bases between. Germline-derived CDR1 and CDR2 are MNHEY and SMNVEV (reference sequence). This CDR3 contains 14 residues.

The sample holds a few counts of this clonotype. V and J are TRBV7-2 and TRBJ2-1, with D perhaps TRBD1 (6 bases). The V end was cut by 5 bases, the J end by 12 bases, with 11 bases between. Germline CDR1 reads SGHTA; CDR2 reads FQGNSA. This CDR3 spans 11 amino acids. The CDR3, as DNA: TGTGCCAGCAGCCCCCAGGGGTCGCAGTTCTTC. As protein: CASSPQGSQFF.

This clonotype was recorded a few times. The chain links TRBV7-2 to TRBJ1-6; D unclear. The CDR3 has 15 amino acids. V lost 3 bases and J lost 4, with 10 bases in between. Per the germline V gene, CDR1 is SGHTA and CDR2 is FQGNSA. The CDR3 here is CASSFDKAYNSPLHF. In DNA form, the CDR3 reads TGTGCCAGCAGCTTCGACAAGGCATATAATTCACCCCTCCACTTT.

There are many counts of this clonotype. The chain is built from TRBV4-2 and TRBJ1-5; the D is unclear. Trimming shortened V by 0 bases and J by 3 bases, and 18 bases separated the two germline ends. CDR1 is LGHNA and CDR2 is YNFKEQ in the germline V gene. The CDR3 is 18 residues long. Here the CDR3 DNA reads TGTGCCAGCAGCCAAGATTGGTTGGGTCAGCAGGACAATCAGCCCCAGCATTTT. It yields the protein CASSQDWLGQQDNQPQHF.

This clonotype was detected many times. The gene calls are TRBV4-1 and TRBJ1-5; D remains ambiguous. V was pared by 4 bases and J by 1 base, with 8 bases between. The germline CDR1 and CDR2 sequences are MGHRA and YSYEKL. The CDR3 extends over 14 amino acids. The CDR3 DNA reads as TGCGCCAGCAGCCGGGTGGGAAGCAATCAGCCCCAGCATTTT. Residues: CASSRVGSNQPQHF.

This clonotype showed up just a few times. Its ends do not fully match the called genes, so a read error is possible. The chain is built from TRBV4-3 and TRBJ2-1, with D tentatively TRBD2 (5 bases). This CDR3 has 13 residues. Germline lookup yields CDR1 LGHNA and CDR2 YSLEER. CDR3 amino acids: CASSQETGLREIF. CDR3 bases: TGCGCCAGCAGCCAAGAGACCGGACTTAGAGAGATCTTC.

The CDR3 spells CASSPVLGGYNEQFF. DNA of the CDR3: TGTGCCAGCAGCCCTGTCTTGGGGGGGTATAATGAGCAGTTCTTC. This chain links TRBV7-8 with TRBJ2-1, with TRBD2 matching over 7 bases. Trimming took 5 bases from V and 7 from J; bases not matched to a gene: 11. The CDR3 runs to 15 residues. Germline V gene lookup returns CDR1 SGHVS and CDR2 FQNEAQ.

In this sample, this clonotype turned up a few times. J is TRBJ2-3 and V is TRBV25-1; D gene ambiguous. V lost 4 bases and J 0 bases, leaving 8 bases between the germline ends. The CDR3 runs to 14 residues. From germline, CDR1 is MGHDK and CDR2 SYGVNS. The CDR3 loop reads CASSGGFSTDTQYF. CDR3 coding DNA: TGTGCCAGCAGTGGCGGATTCAGCACAGATACGCAGTATTTT.

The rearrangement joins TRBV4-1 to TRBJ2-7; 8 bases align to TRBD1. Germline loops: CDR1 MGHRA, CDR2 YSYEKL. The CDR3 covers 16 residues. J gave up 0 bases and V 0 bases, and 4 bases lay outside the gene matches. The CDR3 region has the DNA TGCGCCAGCAGCCAAGAAGGGACAGGATTCTCCTACGAGCAGTACTTC. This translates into CASSQEGTGFSYEQYF.